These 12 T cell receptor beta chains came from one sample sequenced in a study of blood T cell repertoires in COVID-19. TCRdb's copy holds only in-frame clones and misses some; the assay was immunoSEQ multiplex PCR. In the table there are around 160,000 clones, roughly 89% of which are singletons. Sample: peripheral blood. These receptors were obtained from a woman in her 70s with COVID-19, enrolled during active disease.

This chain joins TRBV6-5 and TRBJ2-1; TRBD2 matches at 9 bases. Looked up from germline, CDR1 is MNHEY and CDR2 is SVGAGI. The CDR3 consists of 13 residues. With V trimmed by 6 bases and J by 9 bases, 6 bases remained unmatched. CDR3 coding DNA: TGTGCCAGCAGGGCGGGGGGGCGGTCTGAGCAGTTCTTC. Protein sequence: CASRAGGRSEQFF.

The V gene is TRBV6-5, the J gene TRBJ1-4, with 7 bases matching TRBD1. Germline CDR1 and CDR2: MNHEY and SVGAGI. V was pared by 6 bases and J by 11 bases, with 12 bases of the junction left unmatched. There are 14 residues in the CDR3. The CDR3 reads CASSPGQELTKLFF. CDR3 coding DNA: TGTGCCAGCAGCCCCGGACAGGAGTTGACGAAACTGTTTTTT.

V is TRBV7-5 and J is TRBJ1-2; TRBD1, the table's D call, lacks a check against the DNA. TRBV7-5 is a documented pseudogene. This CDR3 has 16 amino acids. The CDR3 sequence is CARSFPCDRAVNGYTF. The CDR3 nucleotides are TGTGCCAGAAGCTTCCCCTGCGACAGAGCCGTTAATGGCTACACCTTC.

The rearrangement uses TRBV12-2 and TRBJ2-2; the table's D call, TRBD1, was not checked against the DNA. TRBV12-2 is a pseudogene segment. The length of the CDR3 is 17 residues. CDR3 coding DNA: TGTGCAAGTCGCTTAGGGTCGGGACAGAGGGGCGCCGGGGAGCTGTTTTTT. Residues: CASRLGSGQRGAGELFF.

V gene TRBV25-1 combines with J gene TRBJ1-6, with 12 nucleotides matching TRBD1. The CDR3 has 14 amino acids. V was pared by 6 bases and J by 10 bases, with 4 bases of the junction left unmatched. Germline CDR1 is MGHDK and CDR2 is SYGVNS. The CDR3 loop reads CASRTGTGGSPLHF. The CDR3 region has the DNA TGTGCCAGCAGGACCGGGACAGGGGGCTCACCCCTCCACTTT.

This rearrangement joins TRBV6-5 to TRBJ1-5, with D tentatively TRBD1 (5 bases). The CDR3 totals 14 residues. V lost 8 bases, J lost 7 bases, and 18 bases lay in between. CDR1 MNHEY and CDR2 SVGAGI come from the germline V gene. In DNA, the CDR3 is TGTGCCAGCTCGCGGGCCCCTCGGGGGCAGCCCCAGCATTTT. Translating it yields CASSRAPRGQPQHF.

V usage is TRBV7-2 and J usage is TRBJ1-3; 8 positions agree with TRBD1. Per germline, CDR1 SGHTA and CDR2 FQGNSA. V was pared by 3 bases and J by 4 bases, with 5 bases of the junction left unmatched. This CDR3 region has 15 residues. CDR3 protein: CASSFSGTGGNTIYF. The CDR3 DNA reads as TGTGCCAGCAGCTTCTCCGGGACAGGCGGAAACACCATATATTTT.

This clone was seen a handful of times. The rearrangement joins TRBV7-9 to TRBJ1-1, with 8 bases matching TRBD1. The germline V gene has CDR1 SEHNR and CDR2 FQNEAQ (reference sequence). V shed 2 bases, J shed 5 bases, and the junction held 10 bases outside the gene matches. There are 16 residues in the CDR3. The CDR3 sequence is CASSLRQGAFLTEAFF. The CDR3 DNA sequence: TGTGCCAGCAGCTTACGCCAGGGGGCCTTCCTTACTGAAGCTTTCTTT.

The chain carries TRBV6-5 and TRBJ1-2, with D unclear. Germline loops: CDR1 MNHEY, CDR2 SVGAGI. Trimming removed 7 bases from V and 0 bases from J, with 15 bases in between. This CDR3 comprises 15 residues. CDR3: CASTYGLNSNYGYTF. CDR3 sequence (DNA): TGTGCCAGCACCTATGGACTGAACTCTAACTATGGCTACACCTTC.

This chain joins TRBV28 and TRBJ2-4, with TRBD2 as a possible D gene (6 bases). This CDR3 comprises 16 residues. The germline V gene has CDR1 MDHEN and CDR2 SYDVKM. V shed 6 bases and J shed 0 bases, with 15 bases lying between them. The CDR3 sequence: CASRSPGAIAKNIQYF. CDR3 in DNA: TGTGCCAGCAGATCCCCGGGAGCTATAGCCAAAAACATTCAGTACTTC.

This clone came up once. The CDR3 loop is CASSLTPGDSTEAFF. CDR3 nucleotides: TGTGCCAGCAGCTTAACACCCGGAGATTCCACTGAAGCTTTCTTT. This chain connects TRBV7-9 to TRBJ1-1, with D uncertain. The ends were cut back, 2 bases at V and 4 bases at J, with 14 bases in the middle. The CDR3 sequence is 15 residues long. The germline CDR1 and CDR2 sequences are SEHNR and FQNEAQ (reference sequence).

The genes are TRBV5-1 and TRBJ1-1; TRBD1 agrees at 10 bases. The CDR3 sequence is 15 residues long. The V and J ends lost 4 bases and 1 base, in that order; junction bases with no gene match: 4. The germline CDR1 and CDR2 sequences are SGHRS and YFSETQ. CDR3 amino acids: CASSQDRGTNTEAFF. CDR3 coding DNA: TGCGCCAGCAGCCAGGACAGGGGGACGAACACTGAAGCTTTCTTT.